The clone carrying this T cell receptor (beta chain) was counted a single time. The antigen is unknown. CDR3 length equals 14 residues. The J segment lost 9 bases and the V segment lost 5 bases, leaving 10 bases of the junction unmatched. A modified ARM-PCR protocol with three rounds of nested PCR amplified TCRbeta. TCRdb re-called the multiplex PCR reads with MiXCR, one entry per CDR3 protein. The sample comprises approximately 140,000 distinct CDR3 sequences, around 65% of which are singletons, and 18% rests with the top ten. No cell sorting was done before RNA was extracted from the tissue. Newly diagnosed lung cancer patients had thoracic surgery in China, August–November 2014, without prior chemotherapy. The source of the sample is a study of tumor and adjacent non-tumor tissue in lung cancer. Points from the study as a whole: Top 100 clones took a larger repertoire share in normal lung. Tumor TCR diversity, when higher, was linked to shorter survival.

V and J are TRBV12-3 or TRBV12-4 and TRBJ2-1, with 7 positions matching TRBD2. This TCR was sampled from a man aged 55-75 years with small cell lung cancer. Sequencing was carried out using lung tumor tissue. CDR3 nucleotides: TGTGCCAGCAGTACGTGGTGGGAGGGAGGTGAGCAGTTCTTC. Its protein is CASSTWWEGGEQFF.